The T cell receptor (beta chain) described here comes from a study of OX40 agonist ivuxolimab in advanced cancers. Across the whole study: Ivuxolimab is an agonistic anti-OX40 (CD134) antibody, and patients were treated with it.

Germline V gene lookup returns CDR1 SNHLY and CDR2 FYNNEI. The CDR3 extends over 12 amino acids. V was shortened by 5 bases and J by 4 bases, with 9 bases between the two germline ends. The method was immunoSEQ multiplex PCR; TCRdb's version includes in-frame clones alone and lacks a portion of them. The data show 77,000 or so clones, 88% seen once. Whole-study results and caveats: Doses of 0.1 to 3.0 mg/kg were accompanied by clonal expansion of CD4+ and CD8+ blood T cells by week 6. The work left the antigen specificity of expanded peripheral T cells undetermined.

For this clone: No antigen is known for it.

The source of this sequence is an adult with an advanced solid tumor such as melanoma, head and neck, liver or kidney cancer. The chain has TRBV2 and TRBJ2-7; D is unclear. This material consisted of CD4+ or CD8+ T cells sorted from blood, taken in a trial of the OX40 agonist ivuxolimab. CDR3 in DNA: TGTGCCAGCAGTAAGGAGCAGTACGAGCAGTACTTC. This encodes CASSKEQYEQYF.